The next 25 T cell receptor beta chains were all read from a single sample in a study. Tregs were sorted as CD4+CD25+CD127-/low cells. MiXCR, run by TCRdb on the 5' RACE reads, gives a single entry per CDR3 protein. The sample contains about 43,000 distinct CDR3 sequences, 20% to 25% of which appear only once. The sequenced sample was Tregs sorted from a lymph node. The source of these receptors is a female donor with breast cancer.

In its sample, this clonotype was seen many times. The J gene is TRBJ2-1, the V gene TRBV10-3, with TRBD2 identical over 7 bases. Looked up from germline, CDR1 is ENHRY and CDR2 is SYGVKD. The CDR3 consists of 15 residues. Germline trimming cut 4 bases from V and 5 bases from J; bases unmatched to any gene: 8. CDR3 DNA: TGTGCCATCAGTGGTTCGGGGGGACCGAACAATGAGCAGTTCTTC. It encodes CAISGSGGPNNEQFF.

The chain employs TRBV6-6 and TRBJ1-5; 7 nucleotides agree with TRBD1. V shed 5 bases, J shed 3 bases, and the junction held 10 bases outside the gene matches. The CDR3 sequence is 16 residues long. The germline gives CDR1 MNHNY, CDR2 SVGAGI (reference sequence). CDR3 protein: CASSPIKGQLNQPQHF. CDR3 nucleotide sequence: TGTGCCAGCAGTCCAATTAAGGGACAGCTCAATCAGCCCCAGCATTTT.

V is TRBV30 and J is TRBJ1-2; the D gene is possibly TRBD1 (6 bases). Trimming left V 2 bases short and J 9 bases short, with 16 bases between. CDR3 length: 13 amino acids. Germline CDR1 and CDR2: GTSNPN and SVGIG (reference sequence). This CDR3 reads CAWSNRVLNSYTF. CDR3 nucleotide sequence: TGTGCCTGGAGTAACAGGGTTCTGAATAGCTACACCTTC. Looking up the rest from reference TRBV30 and TRBJ1-2 gives the full variable domain: SQTIHQWPATLVQPVGSPLSLECTVEGTSNPNLYWYRQAAGRGLQLLFYSVGIGQISSEVPQNLSASRPQDRQFILSSKKLLLSDSGFYLCAWSNRVLNSYTFGSGTRLTVV.

The table lists this clonotype with many counts. J is TRBJ2-2 and V is TRBV10-2; no clear D gene. The CDR3 is 12 residues long. With 3 bases removed from V and 6 bases from J, the gap between germline ends came to 5 bases. The V gene's germline CDR1 is WSHSY and CDR2 SAAADI. The CDR3 DNA reads as TGCGCCAGCAGTGATAGTGCCGGGGAGCTGTTTTTT. This translates into CASSDSAGELFF.

This clonotype rates as medium-sized (0.01 to 0.1%). The gene calls are TRBV7-8 and TRBJ1-1; 7 bases align to TRBD1. The CDR3 runs 14 residues. CDR1 is SGHVS, CDR2 FQNEAQ, per germline. The V and J ends lost 4 bases and 5 bases, in that order; junction bases with no gene match: 7. Here the CDR3 reads CASSYSTGRTEAFF. CDR3 DNA: TGTGCCAGCAGCTATTCGACAGGGAGAACTGAAGCTTTCTTT.

The J gene is TRBJ2-3, the V gene TRBV7-6, with TRBD2 matching over 7 bases. The length of the CDR3 is 18 residues. Per germline, CDR1 SGHVS and CDR2 FNYEAQ. The J segment lost 0 bases and the V segment lost 3 bases, leaving 12 bases of the junction unmatched. CDR3 in DNA: TGTGCCAGCAGCTTCAAAATAGGAGCGGGAAGTAGCACAGATACGCAGTATTTT. This sequence encodes CASSFKIGAGSSTDTQYF. The full variable domain, completed using reference TRBV7-6 and TRBJ2-3, is GAGVSQSPRYKVTKRGQDVALRCDPISGHVSLYWYRQALGQGPEFLTYFNYEAQQDKSGLPNDRFSAERPEGSISTLTIQRTEQRDSAMYRCASSFKIGAGSSTDTQYFGPGTRLTVL.

The genes are TRBV15 and TRBJ1-3; possible D gene TRBD1, 5 bases. Trimming pared 3 bases from V and 0 bases from J, leaving 9 bases between. The CDR3 has 15 amino acids. Germline V gives CDR1 LNHNV, CDR2 YYDKDF (reference sequence). The CDR3 coding sequence is TGTGCCACCAGCAGTAACCAGGGCTCTGGAAACACCATATATTTT. This codes for CATSSNQGSGNTIYF.

This clonotype was counted ten times or more. The J gene is TRBJ2-7, the V gene TRBV4-3; D not resolved. The CDR3 totals 15 residues. Trimming took off 0 bases at V and 0 bases at J, with 9 bases between the two ends. CDR1 and CDR2 from the germline V gene are LGHNA and YSLEER. The CDR3 loop is CASSQDLGTSYEQYF. Here the CDR3 DNA reads TGCGCCAGCAGCCAAGATTTGGGCACCTCCTACGAGCAGTACTTC.

J is TRBJ2-6 and V is TRBV28; D gene ambiguous. Germline CDR1 MDHEN, CDR2 SYDVKM. The V and J ends lost 3 bases and 3 bases respectively, with 9 bases between them. The CDR3 loop spans 15 amino acids. The CDR3 sequence: CASSFSGFGANVLTF. In DNA, the CDR3 is TGTGCCAGCAGTTTCTCGGGCTTTGGGGCCAACGTCCTGACTTTC.

This clonotype was seen many times. The V and J genes are TRBV6-2 or TRBV6-3 and TRBJ2-6; TRBD2 aligns across 9 bases. V trimming: 2 bases; J trimming: 4 bases; junction bases outside the gene matches: 6. CDR3 size: 17 residues. CDR1 MNHEY and CDR2 SVGEGT come from the germline V gene. CDR3 region: CASSYPGLAPGANVLTF. The CDR3 bases are TGTGCCAGCAGTTACCCGGGACTAGCTCCCGGGGCCAACGTCCTGACTTTC.

This clonotype was detected only a few times. The CDR3 nucleotides are TGTGCCAGCAGCTGGGGGGCCACCTACAATGAGCAGTTCTTC. The encoded protein is CASSWGATYNEQFF. V and J are TRBV7-9 and TRBJ2-1, with D possibly called TRBD1 or TRBD2 (6 bases each). V lost 4 bases, J lost 2 bases, and 9 bases lay in between. The germline V gene has CDR1 SEHNR and CDR2 FQNEAQ (reference sequence). This CDR3 spans 14 amino acids.

The V and J genes are TRBV12-3 or TRBV12-4 and TRBJ2-5, with D perhaps given as TRBD1 or TRBD2 (6 bases each). CDR3 size: 13 residues. V was shortened by 8 bases and J by 5 bases, with 15 bases between the two germline ends. The CDR3 sequence: CASAGGAWETQYF. The CDR3 coding sequence is TGTGCCAGCGCCGGGGGCGCTTGGGAGACCCAGTACTTC.

This clonotype showed up many times. V is TRBV7-3 and J is TRBJ1-2; a possible D gene is TRBD1 (5 bases). The CDR3 totals 13 residues. Germline assignment: CDR1 SGHTA and CDR2 FQGTGA. V lost 6 bases, J lost 13 bases, and 21 bases lay in between. The CDR3 bases are TGTGCCAGCAGTTTCAACCGGGGCGTGCTTTTCACCTTC. Translation gives CASSFNRGVLFTF. Full variable domain (rest looked up from reference TRBV7-3 and TRBJ1-2): GAGVSQTPSNKVTEKGKYVELRCDPISGHTALYWYRQSLGQGPEFLIYFQGTGAADDSGLPNDRFFAVRPEGSVSTLKIQRTERGDSAVYLCASSFNRGVLFTFGSGTRLTVV.

This clonotype showed up just a few times. The rearrangement joins TRBV28 to TRBJ2-3; D is ambiguous. Germline CDR1 reads MDHEN; CDR2 reads SYDVKM. There are 15 residues in the CDR3. With 6 bases removed from V and 2 bases from J, the gap between germline ends came to 15 bases. Written as DNA, the CDR3 is TGTGCCAGCAGCCCCCGAAAGACCCTCACAGATACGCAGTATTTT. Protein sequence: CASSPRKTLTDTQYF.

This clonotype came up a few times. This chain uses TRBV12-3 or TRBV12-4 with TRBJ1-5; tentative D call: TRBD1 (5 bases). V lost 8 bases to trimming and J lost 1 base, with 18 bases between them. The CDR3 has 16 residues. CDR3 protein: CASSIAARESNQPQHF. The CDR3 DNA reads as TGTGCCAGCTCAATCGCCGCCAGGGAGAGCAATCAGCCCCAGCATTTT.

As regards this clonotype: With a much larger clone just one base away, this may be a read error. The chain couples TRBV7-9 to TRBJ2-5; D perhaps matches TRBD2 (5 bases). Per germline, CDR1 SEHNR and CDR2 FQNEAQ (reference sequence). The CDR3 contains 11 residues. In nucleotides, the CDR3 is TGTGCCGGCAGCGAGCGGGAGACCCAGTACTTC. It specifies CAGSERETQYF.

The chain links TRBV9 to TRBJ2-1; 9 positions match TRBD2. Germline V gene data show CDR1 as SGDLS and CDR2 as YYNGEE. CDR3 size: 17 residues. J was trimmed by 0 bases and V by 4 bases; bases with no gene match: 8. CDR3 loop: CASSPRVSGSSYNEQFF. In DNA form, the CDR3 reads TGTGCCAGCAGCCCCCGTGTTAGCGGGAGCTCCTACAATGAGCAGTTCTTC.

The sample holds many counts of this clonotype. The chain combines TRBV6-1 with TRBJ1-1; D may be TRBD1 (6 bases). V lost 3 bases and J lost 1, with 15 bases in between. Germline V gene lookup returns CDR1 MNHNS and CDR2 SASEGT. This CDR3 has 16 residues. The CDR3 is CASSDRHRVENTEAFF. The CDR3 DNA follows: TGTGCCAGCAGTGATCGCCACAGGGTAGAGAACACTGAAGCTTTCTTT.

This clonotype was picked up many times. The chain recombines TRBV20-1 with TRBJ2-1; D is unresolved. Germline-derived CDR1 and CDR2 are DFQATT and SNEGSKA (reference sequence). Trimming stripped 1 base from V and 2 bases from J, with 9 bases between. The CDR3 extends over 14 amino acids. CDR3 residues: CSARGRLTYNEQFF. The CDR3 DNA reads as TGCAGTGCTAGAGGAAGGCTAACCTACAATGAGCAGTTCTTC.

This clonotype appeared a few times. This chain connects TRBV5-5 to TRBJ2-3; TRBD1 is a possible D gene (5 bases). Trimming stripped 4 bases from V and 5 bases from J, with 8 bases between. Germline-derived CDR1 and CDR2 are SGHKS and YYEKEE (reference sequence). This CDR3 has 12 amino acids. The CDR3 nucleotides read TGTGCCAGCAGCCTGACAGAAGATACGCAGTATTTT. Its protein product is CASSLTEDTQYF.

This clonotype was seen more than once but under ten times. J is TRBJ1-1 and V is TRBV4-1; 10 bases agree with TRBD1. CDR3 length: 13 amino acids. Germline CDR1 reads MGHRA; CDR2 reads YSYEKL. V trimming: 4 bases; J trimming: 6 bases; junction bases outside the gene matches: 2. CDR3 amino acids: CASSPGQGAEAFF. In DNA, the CDR3 is TGCGCCAGCAGCCCAGGACAGGGGGCTGAAGCTTTCTTT.

The chain couples TRBV4-2 to TRBJ1-1, with a possible D match to TRBD1 (5 bases). Trimming took off 0 bases at V and 7 bases at J, with 9 bases between the two ends. The length of the CDR3 is 13 residues. Germline CDR1 and CDR2: LGHNA and YNFKEQ. The CDR3 spells CASSQETAGEAFF. The CDR3 coding sequence is TGTGCCAGCAGCCAAGAGACAGCCGGTGAAGCTTTCTTT.

Relative to its sample, this clonotype is medium-sized. This rearrangement joins TRBV7-2 to TRBJ2-4; D gene unclear. V lost 1 base, J lost 0 bases, and 7 bases lay in between. CDR3 size: 15 residues. The germline V gene encodes CDR1 SGHTA and CDR2 FQGNSA. DNA of the CDR3: TGTGCCAGCAGCTTAGGAGGCGCAGCCAAAAACATTCAGTACTTC. Residues: CASSLGGAAKNIQYF.

This chain connects TRBV2 to TRBJ1-2, with 8 bases fitting TRBD1. V was clipped by 5 bases and J by 8 bases; unmatched bases: 13. Germline CDR1 reads SNHLY; CDR2 reads FYNNEI. The CDR3 spans 15 residues. CDR3 in amino acids: CASSLMQGARRGYTF. The CDR3 coding sequence is TGTGCCAGCAGTTTGATGCAGGGGGCGCGAAGGGGCTACACCTTC.

The chain uses TRBV5-5 and TRBJ1-5; the match to TRBD1 covers 10 bases. J gave up 2 bases and V 3 bases, and 2 bases lay outside the gene matches. The length of the CDR3 is 15 residues. The germline V gene has CDR1 SGHKS and CDR2 YYEKEE (reference sequence). The DNA for the CDR3 is TGTGCCAGCAGCTGGGGGACAGGGGGCAATCAGCCCCAGCATTTT. Translation gives CASSWGTGGNQPQHF.